This paragraph covers one TCR beta chain sequence. The CDR3 contains 11 residues. The ends were cut back, 1 base at V and 9 bases at J, with 9 bases in the middle. The V gene's germline CDR1 is GTSNPN and CDR2 SVGIG (reference sequence). The sample originates from a study of blood T cell repertoires in COVID-19. Turning to the study itself: There were acute and convalescent COVID-19 samples, and they came from the United States, Italy and Spain.

Patients at the Seattle site were enrolled during active infection and followed longitudinally. The authors' processing: Reference gene primers were amplified, and this amplification served to estimate nucleated cell counts. Data came from immunoSEQ multiplex PCR; TCRdb stores just in-frame clones and leaves some out. V and J calls and clone size are those listed in that table; D and trimming were worked out from the DNA. This sample has some 180,000 clones, with 80% to 90% found just once. V is TRBV30 and J is TRBJ2-5; no reliable D call. The sample taken for sequencing was peripheral blood. The TCR comes from a woman between 35 and 50 years old with COVID-19, enrolled during active disease. The DNA of the CDR3 is TGTGCCTGGAGTGCCCTTTCGGCCCAGTACTTC. It yields the protein CAWSALSAQYF.